The 12 T cell receptor beta chains reported below all come from one sample, sequenced in a study of cytomegalovirus exposure and HLA in healthy donors. The PCR employed 60 Vbeta primers together with 13 Jbeta primers. Data came from immunoSEQ multiplex PCR; TCRdb stores just in-frame clones and leaves some out. Altogether about 59,000 clones are present, about 83% being singletons, with the ten largest covering about 1.6%. The sequenced sample was PBMCs. The receptor source for this set is a human donor in good health.

CDR3 sequence (DNA): TGTGCCTGGAGCATCGACCTGTGGGACAGGGACTACGAGCAGTACTTC. Encoded protein: CAWSIDLWDRDYEQYF. V usage is TRBV30 and J usage is TRBJ2-7, with 9 bases identical to TRBD1. The CDR3 consists of 16 residues. The V segment lost 3 bases and the J segment 3 bases; nucleotides outside the gene matches: 12. CDR1 and CDR2 (germline): GTSNPN, SVGIG (reference sequence). Variable domain in full (rest from reference TRBV30 and TRBJ2-7): SQTIHQWPATLVQPVGSPLSLECTVEGTSNPNLYWYRQAAGRGLQLLFYSVGIGQISSEVPQNLSASRPQDRQFILSSKKLLLSDSGFYLCAWSIDLWDRDYEQYFGPGTRLTVT.

This chain links TRBV7-2 with TRBJ2-1; 9 bases match TRBD2. The CDR3 runs to 16 residues. The germline V gene has CDR1 SGHTA and CDR2 FQGNSA. V dropped 4 bases and J dropped 4; count of bases not matched to a gene: 8. CDR3: CASSWAPSGAYNEQFF. In DNA form, the CDR3 reads TGTGCCAGCAGCTGGGCCCCTAGCGGGGCATACAATGAGCAGTTCTTC.

The gene calls are TRBV9 and TRBJ1-3, with D unresolved. The CDR3 runs 14 residues. Germline V lookup: CDR1 SGDLS, CDR2 YYNGEE. Trimming cost V 4 bases and J 0 bases, with 8 bases left between them. CDR3 nucleotides: TGTGCCAGCAGCCCCAGTATCTCTGGAAACACCATATATTTT. This gives the protein CASSPSISGNTIYF.

This clone was seen only once. V and J are TRBV5-6 and TRBJ1-3, with D perhaps matching TRBD1 (5 bases). V lost 0 bases and J 4 bases, leaving 5 bases between the germline ends. This CDR3 is 13 amino acids long. Germline CDR1 and CDR2: SGHDT and YYEEEE. CDR3 protein: CASSLGQGNTIYF. The CDR3 DNA reads TGTGCCAGCAGCTTGGGACAGGGAAACACCATATATTTT.

The J gene is TRBJ2-1, the V gene TRBV4-2, with 12 bases aligning to TRBD2. This CDR3 is built from 16 residues. CDR1 and CDR2 (germline): LGHNA, YNFKEQ. V gave up 4 bases and J gave up 8 bases; unmatched junction bases: 9. The CDR3: CASSLKPSGGVDEQFF. The CDR3 bases are TGTGCCAGCAGCCTGAAGCCTAGCGGGGGGGTGGATGAGCAGTTCTTC.

The gene calls are TRBV9 and TRBJ2-7, with D unresolved. This CDR3 has 14 amino acids. The ends were cut back, 0 bases at V and 0 bases at J, with 7 bases in the middle. CDR1 and CDR2 (germline): SGDLS, YYNGEE. The DNA of the CDR3 is TGTGCCAGCAGCGTAGTTGCTAGCTCCTACGAGCAGTACTTC. This codes for CASSVVASSYEQYF. The complete variable domain, with remaining parts taken from reference TRBV9 and TRBJ2-7, reads DSGVTQTPKHLITATGQRVTLRCSPRSGDLSVYWYQQSLDQGLQFLIQYYNGEERAKGNILERFSAQQFPDLHSELNLSSLELGDSALYFCASSVVASSYEQYFGPGTRLTVT.

Turning to this clone: This sample also contains other DNA sequences that code for the same CDR3. The genes are TRBV7-9 and TRBJ1-5; D gene unclear. The CDR3 sequence is 14 residues long. The V and J ends lost 5 bases and 9 bases respectively, with 17 bases between them. CDR1 and CDR2 (germline): SEHNR, FQNEAQ (reference sequence). The CDR3 bases are TGTGCCAGCAGCCTAGTGGGCCTACCCTTGCCCCAGCATTTT. Translated, it gives CASSLVGLPLPQHF. The full variable domain, its missing parts supplied by reference TRBV7-9 and TRBJ1-5, is DTGVSQNPRHKITKRGQNVTFRCDPISEHNRLYWYRQTLGQGPEFLTYFQNEAQLEKSRLLSDRFSAERPKGSFSTLEIQRTEQGDSAMYLCASSLVGLPLPQHFGDGTRLSIL.

The V call is TRBV7-2, the J call TRBJ1-2; TRBD1 matches at 8 bases. This CDR3 spans 17 amino acids. J was trimmed by 1 base and V by 5 bases; bases with no gene match: 12. Germline-derived CDR1 and CDR2 are SGHTA and FQGNSA. CDR3 DNA: TGTGCCAGCAGCATTAGGACAGGGCCAATCCTTAACTATGGCTACACCTTC. This translates into CASSIRTGPILNYGYTF.

This clone was seen a few times. The chain combines TRBV5-1 with TRBJ2-1, with 9 bases lining up with TRBD1. The CDR3 runs 12 residues. Germline V CDR1 and CDR2: SGHRS, YFSETQ. The trim removed 3 bases at V and 9 bases at J, leaving 1 base unmatched. CDR3: CASSSTGGEQFF. CDR3 bases: TGCGCCAGCAGCTCGACAGGGGGTGAGCAGTTCTTC.

The chain carries TRBV2 and TRBJ1-1; D is uncertain. The CDR3 runs 16 residues. Germline V CDR1 and CDR2: SNHLY, FYNNEI. V was pared by 2 bases and J by 0 bases, with 13 bases between. CDR3 in DNA: TGTGCCAGCAGTGAATATAGCGGGGTGCTGAACACTGAAGCTTTCTTT. It codes for CASSEYSGVLNTEAFF.

CDR3 bases: TGTGCCAGCAGCGTAGACCAGGGAGGTGAGCAGTTCTTC. Protein sequence: CASSVDQGGEQFF. The chain recombines TRBV9 with TRBJ2-1; weak D call: TRBD2 (6 bases). V dropped 0 bases and J dropped 9 bases, with 10 bases sitting between them. Germline-derived CDR1 and CDR2 are SGDLS and YYNGEE. The CDR3 contains 13 residues.

V is TRBV4-3 and J is TRBJ2-3; D is perhaps TRBD2 (5 bases). This CDR3 spans 14 amino acids. V lost 5 bases and J lost 3, with 12 bases in between. CDR1 is LGHNA, CDR2 YSLEER, per germline. CDR3 DNA: TGCGCCAGCAGCTCAGCTAGCTTGACAGATACGCAGTATTTT. Its protein is CASSSASLTDTQYF.